The TCR beta chain under discussion was sequenced for a study of cytomegalovirus exposure and HLA in healthy donors. Study context: There were 88 million or so unique TCRs (from HLA-typed donors) in an early data release. Study-wide results and caveats: The classifier reportedly diagnosed cytomegalovirus status with high sensitivity and specificity. The study recorded some 160 TCR beta chains that were cytomegalovirus-associated.

The PCR had 60 Vbeta and 13 Jbeta primers. Some clones are missing from TCRdb's copy, which holds only in-frame ones; the method was immunoSEQ multiplex PCR. In the table there are about 140,000 clones, about 85% of which are singletons. The V end was cut by 0 bases, the J end by 9 bases, with 18 bases between. This CDR3 has 17 residues. Per germline, CDR1 LGHNA and CDR2 YSLEER. On this clone itself: What it recognizes is unknown.

Though nominally healthy at sampling, donors likely had unrecorded immune exposures. V and J are TRBV4-3 and TRBJ1-6; D remains unclear. This TCR derives from a boy younger than 10 in good health and CMV-seronegative. Sample: PBMCs. CDR3 in amino acids: CASSQEREALEASPLHF. The CDR3 DNA reads as TGCGCCAGCAGCCAAGAACGGGAGGCGCTGGAGGCTTCACCCCTCCACTTT.